This T cell receptor (beta chain) was obtained from a study of tumor and adjacent non-tumor tissue in lung cancer. A modified ARM-PCR protocol with three rounds of nested PCR amplified TCRbeta. TCRdb re-analysed the multiplex PCR reads in MiXCR, keeping a single row per CDR3 protein. The sample holds some 95,000 distinct CDR3 sequences, 80% seen once. Trimming shortened V by 8 bases and J by 5 bases, and 7 bases separated the two germline ends. Looked up from germline, CDR1 is MNHEY and CDR2 is SVGEGT. This CDR3 is built from 11 residues. By sample share, this clonotype is medium-sized (0.01 to 0.1%). This sample's RNA came from whole unsorted tissue. More than 3 cm separated this lung sample from the edge of the tumor.

This clonotype originated in a man aged 60 to 75 with small cell lung cancer. The rearrangement joins TRBV6-2 or TRBV6-3 to TRBJ1-3; D remains unclear. Sequenced material: distant non-tumor lung tissue. CDR3 loop: CASSPRNTIYF. The CDR3 bases are TGTGCCAGCTCGCCAAGAAACACCATATATTTT.